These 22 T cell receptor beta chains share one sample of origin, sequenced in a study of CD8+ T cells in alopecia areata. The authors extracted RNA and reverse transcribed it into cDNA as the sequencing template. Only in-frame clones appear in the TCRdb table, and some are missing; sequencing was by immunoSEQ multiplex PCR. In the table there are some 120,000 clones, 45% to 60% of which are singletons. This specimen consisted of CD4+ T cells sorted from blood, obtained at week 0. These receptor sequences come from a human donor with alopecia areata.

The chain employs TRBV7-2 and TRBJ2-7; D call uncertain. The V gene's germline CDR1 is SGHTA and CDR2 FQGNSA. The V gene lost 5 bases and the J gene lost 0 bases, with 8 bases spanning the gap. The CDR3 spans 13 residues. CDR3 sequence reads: CASSARVSYEQYF. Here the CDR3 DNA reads TGTGCCAGCAGCGCCCGAGTCTCCTACGAGCAGTACTTC.

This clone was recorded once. The CDR3 region is CASSPPSDTGELFF. DNA for the CDR3: TGTGCCAGCTCACCACCAAGCGACACCGGGGAGCTGTTTTTT. This rearrangement joins TRBV18 to TRBJ2-2; D gene uncertain. V dropped 0 bases and J dropped 3 bases, with 5 bases sitting between them. There are 14 residues in the CDR3. CDR1 is KGHSH, CDR2 LQKENI, per germline.

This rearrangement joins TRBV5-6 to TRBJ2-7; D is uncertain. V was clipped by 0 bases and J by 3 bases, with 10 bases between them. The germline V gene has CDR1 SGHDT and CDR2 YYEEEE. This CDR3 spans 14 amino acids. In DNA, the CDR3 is TGTGCCAGCAGCTTGGATGTCCAGGACTACGAGCAGTACTTC. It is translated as CASSLDVQDYEQYF.

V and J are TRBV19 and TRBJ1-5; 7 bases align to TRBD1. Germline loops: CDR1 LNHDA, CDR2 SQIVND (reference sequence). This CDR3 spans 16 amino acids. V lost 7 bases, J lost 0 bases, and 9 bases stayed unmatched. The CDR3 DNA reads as TGTGCCAGTAAGTGGGAGGGGGCGGATAGCAATCAGCCCCAGCATTTT. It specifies CASKWEGADSNQPQHF.

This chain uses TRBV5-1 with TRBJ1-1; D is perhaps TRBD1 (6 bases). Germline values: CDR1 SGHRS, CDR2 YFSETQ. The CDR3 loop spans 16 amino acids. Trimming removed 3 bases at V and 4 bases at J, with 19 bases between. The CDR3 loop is CASSSPEASGATEAFF. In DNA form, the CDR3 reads TGCGCCAGCAGCTCCCCAGAGGCCTCGGGGGCCACTGAAGCTTTCTTT.

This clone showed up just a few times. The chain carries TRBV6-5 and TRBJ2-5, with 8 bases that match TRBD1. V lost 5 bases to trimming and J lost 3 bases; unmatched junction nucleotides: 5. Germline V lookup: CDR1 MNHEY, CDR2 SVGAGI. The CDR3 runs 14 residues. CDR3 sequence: CASSKPGQEETQYF. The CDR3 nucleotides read TGTGCCAGCAGTAAACCGGGACAGGAAGAGACCCAGTACTTC.

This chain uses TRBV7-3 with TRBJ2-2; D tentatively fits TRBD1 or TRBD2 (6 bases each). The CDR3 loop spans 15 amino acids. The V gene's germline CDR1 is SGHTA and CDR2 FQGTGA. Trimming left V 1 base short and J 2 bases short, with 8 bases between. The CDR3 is CASSLSGTNTGELFF. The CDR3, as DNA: TGTGCCAGCAGCTTAAGCGGGACAAACACCGGGGAGCTGTTTTTT.

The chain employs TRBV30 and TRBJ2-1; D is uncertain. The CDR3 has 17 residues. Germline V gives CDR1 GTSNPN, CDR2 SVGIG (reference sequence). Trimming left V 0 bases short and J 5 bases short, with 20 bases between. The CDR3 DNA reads TGTGCCTGGAGTGTATTCGGTGGTGCTACCGTTCACAATGAGCAGTTCTTC. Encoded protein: CAWSVFGGATVHNEQFF.

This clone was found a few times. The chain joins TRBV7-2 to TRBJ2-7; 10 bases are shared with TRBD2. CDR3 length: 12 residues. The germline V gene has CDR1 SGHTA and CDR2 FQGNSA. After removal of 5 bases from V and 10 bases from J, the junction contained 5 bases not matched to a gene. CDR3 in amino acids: CASSLTSGLQYF. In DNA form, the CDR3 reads TGTGCCAGCAGCCTGACTAGCGGGCTCCAGTACTTC.

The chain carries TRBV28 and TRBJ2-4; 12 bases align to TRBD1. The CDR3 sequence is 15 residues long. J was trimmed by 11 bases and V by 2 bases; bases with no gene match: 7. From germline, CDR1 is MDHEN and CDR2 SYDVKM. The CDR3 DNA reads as TGTGCCAGCAGTTTAGTCGGGACAGGGGGCGCCCTTCAGTACTTC. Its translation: CASSLVGTGGALQYF.

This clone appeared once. The CDR3 loop is CASSTKQDEQYF. The DNA for the CDR3 is TGTGCCAGCAGCACCAAACAGGACGAGCAGTACTTC. The V gene is TRBV7-8, the J gene TRBJ2-7; a possible D gene is TRBD1 (5 bases). Between the trimmed V and J ends, which lost 5 bases and 5 bases, there was a span of 10 bases. CDR1 is SGHVS and CDR2 is FQNEAQ in the germline V gene. The CDR3 has 12 residues.

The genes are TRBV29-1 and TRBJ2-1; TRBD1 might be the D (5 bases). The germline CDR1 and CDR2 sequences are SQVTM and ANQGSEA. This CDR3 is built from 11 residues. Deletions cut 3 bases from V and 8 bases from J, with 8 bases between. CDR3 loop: CSVEVGDEQFF. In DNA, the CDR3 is TGCAGCGTTGAGGTAGGGGATGAGCAGTTCTTC.

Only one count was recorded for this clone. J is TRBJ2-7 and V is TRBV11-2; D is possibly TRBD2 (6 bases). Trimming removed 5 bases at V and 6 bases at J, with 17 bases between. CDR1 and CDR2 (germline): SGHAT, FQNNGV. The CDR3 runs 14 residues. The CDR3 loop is CASSPNLDGGEQYF. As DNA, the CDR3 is TGTGCCAGCAGCCCCAACTTGGACGGGGGCGAGCAGTACTTC.

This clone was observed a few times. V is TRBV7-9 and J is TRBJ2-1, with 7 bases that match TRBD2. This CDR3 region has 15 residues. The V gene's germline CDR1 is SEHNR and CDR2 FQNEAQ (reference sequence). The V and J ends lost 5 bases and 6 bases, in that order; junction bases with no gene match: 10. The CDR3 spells CASSQRLAEPNEQFF. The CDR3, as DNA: TGTGCCAGCAGCCAGAGGCTAGCGGAACCCAATGAGCAGTTCTTC.

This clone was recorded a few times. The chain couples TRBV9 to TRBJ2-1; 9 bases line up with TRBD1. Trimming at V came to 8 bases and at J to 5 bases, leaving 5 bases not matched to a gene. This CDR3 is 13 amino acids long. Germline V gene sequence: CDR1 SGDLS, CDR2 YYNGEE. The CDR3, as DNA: TGTGCCAGTGGGACAGGGAGTCACAATGAGCAGTTCTTC. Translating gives CASGTGSHNEQFF.

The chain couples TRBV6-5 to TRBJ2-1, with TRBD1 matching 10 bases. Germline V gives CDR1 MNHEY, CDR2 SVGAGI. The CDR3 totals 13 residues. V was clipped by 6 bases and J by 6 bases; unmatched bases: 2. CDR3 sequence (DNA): TGTGCCAGCAGCAGGACAGGGGGCAATGAGCAGTTCTTC. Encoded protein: CASSRTGGNEQFF.

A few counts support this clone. CDR3 protein: CSVVKKETQYF. The CDR3 DNA reads TGCAGCGTTGTAAAAAAGGAGACCCAGTACTTC. V usage is TRBV29-1 and J usage is TRBJ2-5; the D is unclear. Per the germline V gene, CDR1 is SQVTM and CDR2 is ANQGSEA. The CDR3 extends over 11 amino acids. Trimming shortened V by 4 bases and J by 5 bases, and 8 bases separated the two germline ends. The whole variable domain, remainder taken from reference TRBV29-1 and TRBJ2-5, is SAVISQKPSRDICQRGTSLTIQCQVDSQVTMMFWYRQQPGQSLTLIATANQGSEATYESGFVIDKFPISRPNLTFSTLTVSNMSPEDSSIYLCSVVKKETQYFGPGTRLLVL.

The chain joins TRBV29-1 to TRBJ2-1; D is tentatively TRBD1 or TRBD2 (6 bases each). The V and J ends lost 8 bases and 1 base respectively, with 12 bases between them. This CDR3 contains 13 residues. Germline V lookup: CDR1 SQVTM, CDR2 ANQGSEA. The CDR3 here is CSCRGVSYNEQFF. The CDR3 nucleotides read TGCAGCTGTAGGGGGGTTTCCTACAATGAGCAGTTCTTC.

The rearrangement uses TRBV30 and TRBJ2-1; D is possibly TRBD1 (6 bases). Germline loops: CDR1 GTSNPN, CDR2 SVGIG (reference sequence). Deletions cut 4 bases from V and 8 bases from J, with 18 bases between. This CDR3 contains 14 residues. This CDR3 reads CAWNRRRGGDEQFF. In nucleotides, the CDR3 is TGTGCCTGGAACCGCCGCAGGGGCGGTGATGAGCAGTTCTTC.

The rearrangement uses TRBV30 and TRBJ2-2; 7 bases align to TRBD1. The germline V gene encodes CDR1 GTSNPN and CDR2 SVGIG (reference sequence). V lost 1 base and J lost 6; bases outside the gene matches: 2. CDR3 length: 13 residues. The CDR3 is CAWSAQGAGELFF. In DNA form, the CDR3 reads TGTGCCTGGAGTGCCCAGGGGGCCGGGGAGCTGTTTTTT.

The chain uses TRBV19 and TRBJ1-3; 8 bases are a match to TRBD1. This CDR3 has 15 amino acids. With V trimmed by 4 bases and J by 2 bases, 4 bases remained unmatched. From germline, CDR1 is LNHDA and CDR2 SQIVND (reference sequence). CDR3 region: CASSTGGNTGNTIYF. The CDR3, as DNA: TGTGCCAGTAGTACAGGGGGCAACACTGGAAACACCATATATTTT.

The CDR3 reads CAGGAGSGANVLTF. CDR3 coding DNA: TGTGCCGGGGGGGCCGGCTCTGGGGCCAACGTCCTGACTTTC. This chain joins TRBV4-2 and TRBJ2-6; maybe TRBD2 (7 bases). Germline CDR1 LGHNA, CDR2 YNFKEQ. The CDR3 runs 14 residues. Trimming removed 11 bases at V and 0 bases at J, with 11 bases between.